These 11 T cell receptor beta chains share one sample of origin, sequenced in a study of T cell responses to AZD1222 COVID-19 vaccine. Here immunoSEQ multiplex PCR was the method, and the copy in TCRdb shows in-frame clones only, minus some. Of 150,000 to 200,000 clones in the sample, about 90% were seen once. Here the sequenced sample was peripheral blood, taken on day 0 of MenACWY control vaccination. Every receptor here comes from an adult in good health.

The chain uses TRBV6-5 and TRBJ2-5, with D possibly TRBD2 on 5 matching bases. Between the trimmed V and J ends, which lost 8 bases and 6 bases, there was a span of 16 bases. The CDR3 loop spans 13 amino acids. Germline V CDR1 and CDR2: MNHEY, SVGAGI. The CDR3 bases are TGTGCCAGCCGCATAGAGGGAGTGAAGACCCAGTACTTC. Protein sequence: CASRIEGVKTQYF.

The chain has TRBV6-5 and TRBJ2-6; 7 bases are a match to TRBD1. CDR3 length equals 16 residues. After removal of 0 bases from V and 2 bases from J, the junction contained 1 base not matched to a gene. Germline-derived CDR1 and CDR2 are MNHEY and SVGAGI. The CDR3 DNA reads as TGTGCCAGCAGTTACTCTACAGGGGCTGGGGCCAACGTCCTGACTTTC. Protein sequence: CASSYSTGAGANVLTF.

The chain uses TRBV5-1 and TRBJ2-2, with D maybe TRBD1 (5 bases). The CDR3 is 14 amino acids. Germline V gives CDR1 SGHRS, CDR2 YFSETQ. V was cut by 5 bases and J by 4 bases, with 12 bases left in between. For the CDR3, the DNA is TGCGCCAGCAGTACGAGACAGAGCACCGGGGAGCTGTTTTTT. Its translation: CASSTRQSTGELFF. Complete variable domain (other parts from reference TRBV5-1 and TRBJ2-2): KAGVTQTPRYLIKTRGQQVTLSCSPISGHRSVSWYQQTPGQGLQFLFEYFSETQRNKGNFPGRFSGRQFSNSRSEMNVSTLELGDSALYLCASSTRQSTGELFFGEGSRLTVL.

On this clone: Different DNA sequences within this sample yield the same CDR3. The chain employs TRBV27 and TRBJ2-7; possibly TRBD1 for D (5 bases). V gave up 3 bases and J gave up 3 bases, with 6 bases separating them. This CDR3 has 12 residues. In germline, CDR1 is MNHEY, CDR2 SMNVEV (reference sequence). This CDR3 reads CASSLQGYEQYF. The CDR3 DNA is TGTGCCAGCAGTTTGCAGGGCTACGAGCAGTACTTC.

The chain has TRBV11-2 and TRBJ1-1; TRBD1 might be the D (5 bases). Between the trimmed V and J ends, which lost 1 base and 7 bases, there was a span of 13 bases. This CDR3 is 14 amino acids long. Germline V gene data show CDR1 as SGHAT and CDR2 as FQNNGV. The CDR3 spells CASSLGTIEDEAFF. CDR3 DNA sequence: TGTGCCAGCAGCTTAGGGACAATTGAGGATGAAGCTTTCTTT.

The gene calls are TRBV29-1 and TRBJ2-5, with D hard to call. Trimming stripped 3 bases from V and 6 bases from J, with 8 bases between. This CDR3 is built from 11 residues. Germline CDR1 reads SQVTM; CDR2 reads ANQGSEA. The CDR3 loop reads CSVDIGQTQYF. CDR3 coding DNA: TGCAGCGTTGATATAGGACAGACCCAGTACTTC.

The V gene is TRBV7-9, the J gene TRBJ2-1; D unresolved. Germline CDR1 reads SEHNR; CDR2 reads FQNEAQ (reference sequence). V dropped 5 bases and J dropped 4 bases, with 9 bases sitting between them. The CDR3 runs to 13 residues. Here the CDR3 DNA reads TGTGCCAGCAGCCCGGTCCCGTACAATGAGCAGTTCTTC. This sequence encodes CASSPVPYNEQFF.

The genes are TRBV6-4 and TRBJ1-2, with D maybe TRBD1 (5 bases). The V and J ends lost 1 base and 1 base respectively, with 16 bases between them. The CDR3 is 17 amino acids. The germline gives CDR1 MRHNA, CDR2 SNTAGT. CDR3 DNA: TGTGCCAGCAGTGACTACTATTCGACAGAAATTAACTATGGCTACACCTTC. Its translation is CASSDYYSTEINYGYTF.

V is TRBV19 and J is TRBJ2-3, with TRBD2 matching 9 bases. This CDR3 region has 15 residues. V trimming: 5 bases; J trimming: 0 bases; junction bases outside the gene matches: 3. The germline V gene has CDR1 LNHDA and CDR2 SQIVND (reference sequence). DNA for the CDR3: TGTGCCAGTAGTCCCACTAGCGGGAGCACAGATACGCAGTATTTT. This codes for CASSPTSGSTDTQYF.

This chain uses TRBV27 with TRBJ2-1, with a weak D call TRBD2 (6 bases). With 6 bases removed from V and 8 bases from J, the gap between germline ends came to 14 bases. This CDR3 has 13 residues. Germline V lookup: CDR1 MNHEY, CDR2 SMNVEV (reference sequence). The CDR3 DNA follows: TGTGCCAGCAGCCCCCTAGCGAAGGATGAGCAGTTCTTC. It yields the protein CASSPLAKDEQFF.

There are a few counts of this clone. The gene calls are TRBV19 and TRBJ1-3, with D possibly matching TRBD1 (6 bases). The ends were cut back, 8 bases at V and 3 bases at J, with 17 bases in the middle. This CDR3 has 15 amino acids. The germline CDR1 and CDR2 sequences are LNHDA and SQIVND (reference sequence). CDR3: CASHGGLGGGNTIYF. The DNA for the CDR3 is TGTGCCAGTCATGGGGGGCTCGGAGGTGGAAACACCATATATTTT. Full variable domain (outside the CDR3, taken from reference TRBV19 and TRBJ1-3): DGGITQSPKYLFRKEGQNVTLSCEQNLNHDAMYWYRQDPGQGLRLIYYSQIVNDFQKGDIAEGYSVSREKKESFPLTVTSAQKNPTAFYLCASHGGLGGGNTIYFGEGSWLTVV.